The entry below gives a single T cell receptor (beta chain) sequence along with its context. The data were taken from a study of shared clonotypes between healthy human individuals. Unsorted samples relied on around 100 million PBMCs, which served as the source of genomic DNA. The assay was immunoSEQ multiplex PCR, and TCRdb's table has in-frame clones only and misses some. The table records fewer than 600,000 clones, 70% to 80% of them present only once. The source is a woman aged 40 to 50 in good health. Some clones in this sample may be carry-over from other donors' samples. The source material was PBMCs.

CDR3 sequence: CAWNRAGLYEQYF. CDR3 DNA sequence: TGTGCCTGGAACCGGGCAGGGTTGTACGAGCAGTACTTC. The gene calls are TRBV30 and TRBJ2-7, with D possibly being TRBD1 (5 bases). This CDR3 contains 13 residues. The ends were cut back, 4 bases at V and 4 bases at J, with 14 bases in the middle. In germline, CDR1 is GTSNPN, CDR2 SVGIG (reference sequence). The full variable domain, its missing parts supplied by reference TRBV30 and TRBJ2-7, is SQTIHQWPATLVQPVGSPLSLECTVEGTSNPNLYWYRQAAGRGLQLLFYSVGIGQISSEVPQNLSASRPQDRQFILSSKKLLLSDSGFYLCAWNRAGLYEQYFGPGTRLTVT.